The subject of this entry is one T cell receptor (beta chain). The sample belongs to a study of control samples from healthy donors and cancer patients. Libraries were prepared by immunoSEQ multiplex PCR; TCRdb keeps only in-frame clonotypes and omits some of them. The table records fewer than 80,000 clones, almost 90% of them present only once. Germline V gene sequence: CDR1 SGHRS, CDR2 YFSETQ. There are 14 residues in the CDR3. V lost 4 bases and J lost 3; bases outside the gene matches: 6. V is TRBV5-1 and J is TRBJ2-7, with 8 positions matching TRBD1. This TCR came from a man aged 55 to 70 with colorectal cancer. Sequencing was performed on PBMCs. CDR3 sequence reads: CASSPGGLIYEQYF. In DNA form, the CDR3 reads TGCGCCAGCAGCCCAGGGGGCTTGATCTACGAGCAGTACTTC.